Given below is one T cell receptor beta chain in context. Antigen: not known. These data belong to a study of OX40 agonist ivuxolimab in advanced cancers. Notes on the study in general: Fewer expanded clones were found on average in CD4+ than in CD8+ T cells. With doses of 0.1 to 3.0 mg/kg, CD4+ and CD8+ blood T cells had undergone clonal expansion by week 6.

The method was immunoSEQ multiplex PCR; TCRdb's version includes in-frame clones alone and lacks a portion of them. The table lists approximately 65,000 clones, nearly 85% of them singletons. Germline assignment: CDR1 SEHNR and CDR2 FQNEAQ (reference sequence). This CDR3 is built from 12 residues. Deletions cut 5 bases from V and 0 bases from J, with 2 bases between. On cycle 4 day 1 and cycle 7 day 1, as well as at baseline, blood was sampled. This clonotype was sampled from an adult with an advanced solid tumor such as melanoma, head and neck, liver or kidney cancer. This chain uses TRBV7-9 with TRBJ2-1; no clear D gene. Source: CD4+ or CD8+ T cells sorted from blood, taken in a trial of the OX40 agonist ivuxolimab. CDR3 coding DNA: TGTGCCAGCAGCGCCTCCTACAATGAGCAGTTCTTC. This encodes CASSASYNEQFF.